This T cell receptor (beta chain) was documented in a study of T cells in tuberculosis. Study details: Sequenced TCRs come from CD1B-GMM tetramer-binding T cells.

The V gene end was trimmed by 3 bases and the J gene end by 6 bases; junction bases not matched to a gene: 9. Germline CDR1 and CDR2: SGHTA and FQGNSA. This CDR3 contains 16 residues. After thawing and overnight rest, PBMC were stained with GMM-loaded CD1B tetramer, viability dye and anti-CD3 for sorting. CD1B tetramers were loaded with Rhodococcus equi-derived C32 glucose monomycolate. Each donor contributed approximately 93,000 sorted tetramer-negative cells. Sequencing of TCR-alpha and TCR-beta chains was unpaired. Measured with immunoSEQ multiplex PCR; TCRdb has only the in-frame clones, and not every one. The sample includes about 58,000 clones, approximately 86% of them seen just once.

The sequence derives from an adult woman with latent tuberculosis. Sequences were obtained from CD1b-GMM tetramer-negative cells sorted from PBMCs. This chain joins TRBV7-2 and TRBJ2-3; 10 bases are shared with TRBD2. The chain's CDR3 is CASSFEVAGGTDTQYF. The CDR3 region has the DNA TGTGCCAGCAGCTTTGAGGTAGCGGGGGGTACGGATACGCAGTATTTT.